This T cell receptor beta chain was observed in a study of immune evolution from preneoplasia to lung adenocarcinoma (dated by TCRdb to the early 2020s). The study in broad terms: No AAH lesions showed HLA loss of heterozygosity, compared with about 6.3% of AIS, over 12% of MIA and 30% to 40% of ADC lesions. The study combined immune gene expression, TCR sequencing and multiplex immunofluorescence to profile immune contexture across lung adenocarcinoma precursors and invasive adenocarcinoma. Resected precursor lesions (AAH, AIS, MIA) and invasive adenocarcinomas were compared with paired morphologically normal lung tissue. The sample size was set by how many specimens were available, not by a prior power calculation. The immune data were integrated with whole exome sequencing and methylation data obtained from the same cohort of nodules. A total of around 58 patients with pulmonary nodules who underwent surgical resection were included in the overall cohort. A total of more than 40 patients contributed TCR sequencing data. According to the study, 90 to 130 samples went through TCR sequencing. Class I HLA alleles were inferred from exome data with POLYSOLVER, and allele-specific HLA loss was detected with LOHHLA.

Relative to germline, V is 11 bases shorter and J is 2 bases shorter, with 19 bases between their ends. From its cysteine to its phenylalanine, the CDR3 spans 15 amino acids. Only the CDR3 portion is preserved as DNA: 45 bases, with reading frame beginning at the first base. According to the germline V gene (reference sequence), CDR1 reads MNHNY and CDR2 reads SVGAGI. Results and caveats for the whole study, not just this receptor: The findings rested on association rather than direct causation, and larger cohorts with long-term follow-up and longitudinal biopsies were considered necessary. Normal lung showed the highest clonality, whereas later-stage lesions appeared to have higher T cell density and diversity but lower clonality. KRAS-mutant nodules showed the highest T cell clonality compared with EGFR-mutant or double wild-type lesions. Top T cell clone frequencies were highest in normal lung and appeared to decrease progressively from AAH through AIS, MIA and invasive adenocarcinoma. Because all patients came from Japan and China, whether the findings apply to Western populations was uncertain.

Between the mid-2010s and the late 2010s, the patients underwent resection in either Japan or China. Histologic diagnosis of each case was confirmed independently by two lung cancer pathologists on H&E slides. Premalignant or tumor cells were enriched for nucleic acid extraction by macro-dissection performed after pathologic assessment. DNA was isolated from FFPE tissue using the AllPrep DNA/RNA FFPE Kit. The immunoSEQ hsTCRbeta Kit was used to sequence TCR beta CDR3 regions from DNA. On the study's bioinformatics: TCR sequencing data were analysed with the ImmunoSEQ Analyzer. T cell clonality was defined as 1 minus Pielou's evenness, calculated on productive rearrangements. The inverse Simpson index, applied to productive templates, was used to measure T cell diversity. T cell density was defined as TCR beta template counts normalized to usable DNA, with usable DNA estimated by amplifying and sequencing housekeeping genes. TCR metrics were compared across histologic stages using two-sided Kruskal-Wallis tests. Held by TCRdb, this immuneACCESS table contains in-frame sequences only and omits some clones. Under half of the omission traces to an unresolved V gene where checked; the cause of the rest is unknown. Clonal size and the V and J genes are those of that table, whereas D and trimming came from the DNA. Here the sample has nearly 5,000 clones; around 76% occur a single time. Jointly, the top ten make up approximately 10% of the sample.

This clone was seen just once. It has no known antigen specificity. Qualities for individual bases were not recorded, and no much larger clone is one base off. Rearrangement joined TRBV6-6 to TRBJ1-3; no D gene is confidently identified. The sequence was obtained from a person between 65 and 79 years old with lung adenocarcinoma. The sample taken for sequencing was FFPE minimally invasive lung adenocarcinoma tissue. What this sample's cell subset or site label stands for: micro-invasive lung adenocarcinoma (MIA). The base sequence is TGTGCCGTCGCGGGGAGTTTATTTCCTGGAAACACCATATATTTT. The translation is CAVAGSLFPGNTIYF.